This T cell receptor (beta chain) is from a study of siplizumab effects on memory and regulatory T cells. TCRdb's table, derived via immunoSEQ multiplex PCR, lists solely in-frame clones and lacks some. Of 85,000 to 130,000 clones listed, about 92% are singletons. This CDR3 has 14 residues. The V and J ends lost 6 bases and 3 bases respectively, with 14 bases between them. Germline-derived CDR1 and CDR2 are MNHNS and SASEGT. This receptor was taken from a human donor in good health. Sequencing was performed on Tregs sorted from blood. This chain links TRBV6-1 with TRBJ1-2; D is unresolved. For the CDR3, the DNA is TGTGCCAGCAGACCTACGACCGGGGACTATGGCTACACCTTC. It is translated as CASRPTTGDYGYTF.